The clone carrying this TCR beta chain was counted between two and nine times. Its antigen is still unknown. This record comes from a study of beta chain features in type 1 diabetes. About the study: Patients were similar to healthy donors in age and gender (as well as in cell yields). Sorted cell examination encompassed under 130 million cells across all samples. Points from the study as a whole: Patients' naive, central memory and regulatory TCRB repertoires appeared more alike than those of healthy donors.

The germline V and J ends were trimmed by 6 bases and 6 bases, with 9 bases remaining between them. Germline V gene data show CDR1 as MNHEY and CDR2 as SVGAGI. The CDR3 runs 11 residues. Reverse transcribing all isolated RNA meant expressed TCRB transcripts were sequenced. TCRdb keeps only in-frame clones here, not all; method: immunoSEQ multiplex PCR. Counted here are about 900,000 clones, roughly a sixth occurring once; the ten biggest clones make up 0.02% to 0.025%. Isolation of CD4+ naive, central memory, regulatory and stem cell-like memory cells was achieved by sorting via CD45RO/CCR7/CD25/CD127/CD95/CD27.

The chain links TRBV6-5 to TRBJ2-7; maybe TRBD2 (6 bases). Sequenced input: naive CD4+ T cells from blood. This clonotype was obtained from a woman aged 18-29 years in good health. The DNA for the CDR3 is TGTGCCAGCAGCCAAGCGGGCGAGCAGTACTTC. This encodes CASSQAGEQYF.